This is a list of T cell receptor beta chains from one sample in a study of blood T cell repertoires in COVID-19. Assay used: immunoSEQ multiplex PCR; TCRdb lists only in-frame clones, some missing. The sample carries more than 85,000 clones, more than 75% recorded once. The material sequenced was peripheral blood. These TCRs come from a woman aged 50 to 65 with acute or convalescent COVID-19. CDR3s include the opening cysteine and the closing phenylalanine or tryptophan. The order of the fields is V gene, clone size, D gene, CDR3 length, J gene, CDR3 protein, CDR3 DNA. D genes are given only for firm matches. Clone size is shown for a subset of rows, as once, few, many or a class of expanded clone.

>TRBV6-5|-|TRBD1|15|TRBJ1-5
CASRESGGRNQPQHF
TGTGCCAGCAGAGAGTCAGGGGGACGCAATCAGCCCCAGCATTTT
>TRBV7-9|few|-|14|TRBJ1-3
CASTSQRSGNTIYF
TGTGCCAGCACCTCCCAGCGGTCTGGAAACACCATATATTTT
>TRBV28|once|-|15|TRBJ1-1
CASSPGGQGRGEAFF
TGTGCCAGCAGCCCCGGAGGGCAGGGACGCGGAGAAGCTTTCTTT
>TRBV20-1|-|TRBD1|15|TRBJ1-2
CSASPLGTDNYGYTF
TGCAGTGCTAGTCCTCTCGGGACAGATAACTATGGCTACACCTTC
>TRBV24-1|-|TRBD2|16|TRBJ2-1
CATSDRRGGRLDEQFF
TGTGCCACCAGTGATCGGCGGGGGGGCAGGTTGGATGAGCAGTTCTTC
>TRBV29-1|-|-|13|TRBJ1-1
CSVVVADRYEAFF
TGCAGCGTTGTTGTGGCGGATCGTTATGAAGCTTTCTTT
>TRBV5-6|-|TRBD1|13|TRBJ1-1
CASSLGLDRVAFF
TGTGCCAGCAGCTTGGGGTTGGACAGGGTCGCTTTCTTT
>TRBV6-1|-|-|17|TRBJ1-2
CASSEQGYGKMGYGYTF
TGTGCCAGCAGTGAGCAGGGATATGGAAAAATGGGGTATGGCTACACCTTC
>TRBV5-1|-|TRBD2|15|TRBJ2-1
CASRTSGSSYNEQFF
TGCGCCAGCAGGACTAGCGGGAGCTCCTACAATGAGCAGTTCTTC
>TRBV3-1/TRBV3-2|-|TRBD2|15|TRBJ2-5
CASSQASGTAGTQYF
TGTGCCAGCAGCCAGGCGAGCGGGACCGCGGGGACCCAGTACTTC
>TRBV5-1|once|TRBD1|15|TRBJ2-7
CASSSGTGSSYEQYF
TGCGCCAGCAGCTCGGGGACAGGTAGCTCCTACGAGCAGTACTTC
>TRBV4-1|few|TRBD2|16|TRBJ2-7
CASSQDPGLDPYEQYF
TGCGCCAGCAGCCAAGATCCGGGACTAGATCCCTACGAGCAGTACTTC
>TRBV27|-|TRBD2|14|TRBJ2-7
CASSLLAGTHEQYF
TGTGCCAGCAGTTTATTAGCGGGAACACACGAGCAGTACTTC